This T cell receptor (beta chain) was retrieved from a study of breast tumors, draining lymph nodes, adjacent tissues (dated by TCRdb to 2016 to 2017). Turning to the overall study: In breast cancer patients, the study compared the TCR beta repertoires of tumor, adjacent nontumor tissue and axillary lymph nodes. In human breast cancer, the study set out to evaluate how tumor, surrounding tissue and draining lymph node repertoires relate to one another and whether T cells may move between these sites. Results the study describes overall, beyond this receptor: T-cell repertoire diversity in tumors was found to be lower than in lymph nodes but higher than in nontumor tissue, and preferential V and J gene usage was observed. The data were considered consistent with most tumor T cells being derived from the lymph node and subsequently expanding within tumor tissue. The conclusion that tumor T cells originate in lymph nodes was presented as consistent with a hypothesis rather than as directly demonstrated. In luminal-like breast cancer, tumor and nontumor tissue repertoires resembled each other significantly more than in basal-like breast cancer.

Cut back by 1 base and 8 bases, the V and J ends lie 14 bases apart. As encoded in the germline V gene (reference sequence), CDR1 is SEHNR while CDR2 is FQNEAQ. The cysteine opens and the phenylalanine closes a CDR3 of 14 amino acids. Only CDR3 DNA remains: 42 bases, in frame from the first base. The adjacent samples were made up of nontumor breast tissue that surrounded the tumor. As to this clonotype: This clone's antigen is unknown. No much larger clone is present one base from it, and per-base qualities are unavailable.

The listed sequencing device is Illumina HiSeq 2000. Multiplex PCR amplification was used to build the TCR beta chain libraries. High-throughput sequencing was used to analyze the amplified TCR beta chain products. Using fastp trimming at Q25 and MiXCR clonotype assembly, TCRdb reanalyzed the public sequencing data and kept in-frame beta chains. A single entry per CDR3 protein holds the most common genes and DNA from its merged rows. This sample has 15,000 to 20,000 distinct CDR3 sequences in its table, and over 55% of those were observed once. About a fifth of the sample rests with the top ten. The chain is assembled from TRBV7-9 and TRBJ1-2, with no reliable assignment of the D segment. The receptor's source is a female donor with breast cancer. Some clones in this sample may be carry-over from other donors' samples. Material: tumor-adjacent breast tissue. CDR3 reads: CASSLEDGIGGYTF. At the DNA level, the sequence is TGTGCCAGCAGCTTAGAGGACGGGATAGGCGGCTACACCTTC.